This entry is about one T cell receptor beta chain. As yet, its antigen is unknown. The data were taken from a study of shared clonotypes between healthy human individuals. About the research overall: For every donor, three CD4 naive, three CD4 memory, two CD8 naive and one CD8 memory plates were used.

Original methodology: ImmunoSEQ only sent back junction sequences with no quality scores, so filtering was done differently. TCRdb keeps only in-frame clones here, not all; method: immunoSEQ multiplex PCR. That table supplies the V and J calls and clone size; D and trimming were determined from the DNA. The data contain 950,000 to 1,200,000 clones, 60% to 85% of them singletons. This CDR3 contains 15 residues. V lost 5 bases to trimming and J lost 4 bases; unmatched junction nucleotides: 6. CDR1 SEHNR and CDR2 FQNEAQ come from the germline V gene (reference sequence). Study findings and constraints: It was expected that sequencing depth would affect clonotype sharing among donors.

The sample was memory CD4+ T cells from PBMCs. Indicated subset: CD45RA-negative fraction. The V gene is TRBV7-9, the J gene TRBJ1-1, with 11 bases aligning to TRBD1. The origin of this receptor is a young man in good health. Some clones in this sample may be carry-over from other donors' samples. In DNA form, the CDR3 reads TGTGCCAGCAGCCAGGGGACAGGGGGGATCACTGAAGCTTTCTTT. Protein product: CASSQGTGGITEAFF.